The entry below describes one T cell receptor (beta chain). This clonotype has more than one count but fewer than ten. This clone's antigen is unknown. No base-level quality is on record; no much larger clone is a single base apart. These data belong to a study of T cells after yellow fever vaccination (dated by TCRdb to between 2018 and 2021). Study-level background: The SMART-Seq v4 Ultra Low Input RNA kit was used to prepare libraries from fractions with low cell numbers. Two healthy male donors, one aged 18 to 30 and one aged 30 to 40 years, were included in the cohort. To track T-cell clones before and after primary and booster YFV17D yellow fever vaccination, bulk TCR alpha and beta repertoires were sequenced longitudinally. Bulk PBMC replicates and cell subsets were isolated from blood drawn at multiple timepoints before and after both primary and secondary immunization.

Overall study results and their limits: A small share of clonotypes occurred in both CD4 and CD8 compartments, likely arising from convergent recombination. The secondary T-cell response was weaker than the primary response but faster, peaking on day 5 instead of day 15. The study included only a couple of donors, which limits how far the findings can be generalized. Because abundant contaminating clonotypes from the bulk population could be contained in FACS-sorted repertoires, computational filtering was required. Most clones expanded after primary vaccination were re-detected after the booster (just under 97% of CD4 and around 88% of CD8), suggesting broad memory maintenance.

This specimen's treatment or condition label, per the study, means: live attenuated yellow fever vaccine strain. Two biological replicates of bulk PBMCs were collected at each blood-draw timepoint. A standard Ficoll-Paque protocol was used to isolate PBMCs from peripheral blood. TriZol was used to extract RNA from bulk PBMCs, from CD4 and CD8 fractions, and from dextramer-positive and dextramer-negative fractions. TCR cDNA was synthesized by 5'RACE template switching, which introduced a universal primer site and unique molecular identifiers. Priming for cDNA synthesis came from both the TCR alpha and TCR beta constant segments. Library amplification involved two PCR steps, and the second step added sample barcodes and sequencing adapters. Libraries were sequenced on Illumina HiSeq 2500 (2x100 bp) or NovaSeq (2x150 bp). The study's processing was this. Reads were demultiplexed and collapsed into UMI consensus sequences with MIGEC, and V(D)J alignment was performed with MiXCR. Using edgeR on replicate PBMC samples, clonotypes were called vaccine-responding if FDR was below 0.01 and the log2 fold change was above 5 up to day 15. Each bulk clonotype was labeled CD4 or CD8 based on which sequenced repertoire, CD4 or CD8, contained the clonotype at higher abundance. TCRdb ran its own pipeline on the public reads, namely fastp trimming at Q25 and MiXCR clone calling, and kept in-frame beta chains. For every CDR3 protein sequence, its rows merge into one entry that carries the most common genes and DNA. TCRdb's processing, not the authors' own work, is the source of the V and J calls. For this sample there are just under 600,000 distinct CDR3 sequences; approximately 15% appear just once. The ten top clones hold roughly 13% of the sample.

Looking up the germline V gene yields CDR1 SQVTM and CDR2 ANQGSEA. Between the V and J ends, shortened by 7 bases and 5 bases respectively, the junction contains 14 bases. The cysteine opens and the phenylalanine closes a CDR3 of 12 amino acids. Only the CDR3 portion is preserved as DNA: 36 bases, with reading frame beginning at the first base. The V gene is TRBV29-1 and the J gene is TRBJ2-5; D gene: possibly TRBD2, on 6 matching bases. This TCR was recovered from a man between 25 and 39 years old who received the YFV17D yellow fever vaccine. The material was PBMCs, obtained on the day of the yellow fever booster vaccination. The CDR3 amino acid sequence is: CSEGSRGETQYF. The nucleotides are TGCAGCGAGGGCAGCCGGGGGGAGACCCAGTACTTC.